This T cell receptor beta chain comes out of a study of OX40 agonist ivuxolimab in advanced cancers. Study overall: Partial responses were achieved by three patients: one hepatocellular carcinoma, two cutaneous melanoma.

General study points: Dose levels from 0.1 to 3.0 mg/kg saw CD4+ and CD8+ blood T cells expand clonally by week 6.

About this clone: Its specificity is unknown.

Method: immunoSEQ multiplex PCR; TCRdb's copy keeps in-frame clones and lacks some. The data contain about 93,000 clones, 85% to 95% of them singletons. Germline V lookup: CDR1 LGHNA, CDR2 YNFKEQ. After removal of 0 bases from V and 4 bases from J, the junction contained 5 bases not matched to a gene. This CDR3 contains 15 residues. Enrollment shut out patients with autoimmune disease history or systemic immunosuppression. The starting material was CD4+ or CD8+ T cells sorted from blood, obtained in a trial of the OX40 agonist ivuxolimab. The V call is TRBV4-2, the J call TRBJ1-2; 7 nucleotides agree with TRBD1. The origin of this receptor is an adult with an advanced solid tumor such as melanoma, head and neck, liver or kidney cancer. CDR3 nucleotides: TGTGCCAGCAGCCAAGAAAGGACAGGAGGCTATGGCTACACCTTC. Protein sequence: CASSQERTGGYGYTF.